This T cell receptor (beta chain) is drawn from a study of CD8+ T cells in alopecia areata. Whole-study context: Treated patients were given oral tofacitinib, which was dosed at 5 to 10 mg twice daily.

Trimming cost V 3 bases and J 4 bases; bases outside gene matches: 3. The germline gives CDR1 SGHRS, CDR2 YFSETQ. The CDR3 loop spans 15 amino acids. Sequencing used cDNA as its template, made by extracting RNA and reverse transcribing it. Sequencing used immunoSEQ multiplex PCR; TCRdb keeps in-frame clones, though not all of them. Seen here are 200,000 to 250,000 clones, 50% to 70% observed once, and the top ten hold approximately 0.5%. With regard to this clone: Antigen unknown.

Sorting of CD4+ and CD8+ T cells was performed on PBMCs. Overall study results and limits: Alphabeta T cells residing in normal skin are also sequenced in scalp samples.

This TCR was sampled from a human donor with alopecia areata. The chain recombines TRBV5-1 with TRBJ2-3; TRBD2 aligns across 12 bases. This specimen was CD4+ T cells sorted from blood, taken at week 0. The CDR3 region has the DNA TGCGCCAGCAGCTCTGGACTAGCGGGGCCAGATACGCAGTATTTT. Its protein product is CASSSGLAGPDTQYF.